This entry concerns a single T cell receptor (beta chain). The antigen is unknown. One end of the junction does not line up with germline, which may come from a read error. The V gene's germline CDR1 is SSHAT and CDR2 FNYEAQ (reference sequence). The CDR3 is 18 residues long. This sample stems from a study of Ad26.COV2.S vaccination and SARS-CoV-2 variants. As for the study in general: Ad26.COV2.S given intramuscularly, once or twice 56 days apart. Notes on the study in general: Reported findings describe substantial breadth in spike-specific CD8+ and CD4+ T cell responses following vaccination. People given the vaccine had a wider spike-specific TCR breadth than placebo recipients did.

Sequencing used immunoSEQ multiplex PCR; TCRdb keeps in-frame clones, though not all of them. In the table there are 350,000 to 500,000 clones, roughly nine tenths of which are singletons. Treatment denoted: around 19 received Ad26.COV2.S at low or high dose, single or two shots; several received placebo; per-sample allocation not given. Sampling happened 63 days after the first vaccine or placebo injection. The rearrangement uses TRBV7-7 and TRBJ2-1; TRBD2 matches at 10 bases. The clonotype comes from a person aged 18 to 59 who received the Ad26.COV2.S COVID-19 vaccine or a placebo. Sample: peripheral blood, taken in a trial of Ad26.COV2.S vaccine versus placebo. CDR3 protein: CASSLGRSGRASVDEQFF. The CDR3 coding sequence is TGTGCTAGCAGCTTAGGGAGAAGCGGGAGGGCTTCAGTGGATGAGCAGTTCTTC.